This TCR beta chain was profiled in a study of T-cell memory formation after mild COVID-19. Researchers used 5'RACE with constant-segment primers to make TCR alpha and TCR beta cDNA libraries that carry sample barcodes and UMIs. Each CDR3 protein gets one entry after TCRdb re-called the 5' RACE reads with MiXCR. The data contain 300,000 to 400,000 distinct CDR3 sequences, about 16% of them singletons. A remark on this clonotype: Its antigen is unknown.

This CDR3 is 14 amino acids long. The ends lost 3 bases at V and 6 bases at J; junction bases unmatched: 4. Overall study results and limits: Whether second-wave clones peaking at day 37 were SARS-CoV-2 specific went unconfirmed.

This rearrangement joins TRBV12-3 or TRBV12-4 to TRBJ1-5; the match to TRBD1 covers 8 bases. Material: PBMCs or a T cell subset sorted from them (not recorded which). This receptor was taken from a man younger than 35 who had mild COVID-19 (a few samples of this study predate the infection). Cell type and time point are not known. The CDR3 bases are TGTGCCAGCAGTTTTACAGGGGGAGGTCAGCCCCAGCATTTT. The encoded protein is CASSFTGGGQPQHF.